This TCR beta chain was sequenced during a study of blood T cell repertoires in COVID-19. Study in general: From the United States, Italy and Spain came samples of acute and convalescent COVID-19.

Data came from immunoSEQ multiplex PCR; TCRdb stores just in-frame clones and leaves some out. The table has more than 85,000 clones, 80% to 95% seen once. This clone appeared a single time. The V end was cut by 8 bases, the J end by 3 bases, with 14 bases between. This CDR3 has 14 amino acids. Germline CDR1 is MNHEY and CDR2 is SVGAGI. This clonotype was obtained from a woman between 50 and 59 years old with COVID-19, enrolled during active disease. Sequenced material: peripheral blood. This chain connects TRBV6-5 to TRBJ2-1, with D possibly matching TRBD1 (6 bases). In DNA, the CDR3 is TGTGCCAGCGTACAGGGACCCTACTACAATGAGCAGTTCTTC. Its translation: CASVQGPYYNEQFF.